Only a few counts were recorded for the clone carrying this T cell receptor beta chain. What it binds is not known. Together with a sample-barcoded 5' primer, a J-beta primer mix was included in a second PCR lasting roughly 7 to 11 cycles. The template-switch adaptor, which had 12 random nucleotides, put a tag on each cDNA molecule. TCRdb analysed the 5' RACE reads with MiXCR anew, one entry per CDR3 protein. This sample carries fewer than 1.5 million distinct CDR3 sequences, 42% of them seen once, and the ten largest clones take 7.9%. This entry belongs to a study of blood T cells in healthy people across ages. Study-wide results and caveats: Compared with aged donors, long-lived donors showed fewer expanded clones, suggesting selection. A roughly linear fall in TCR beta diversity per million T cells was seen with increasing age.

The V end was cut by 2 bases, the J end by 3 bases, with 14 bases between. Germline V CDR1 and CDR2: SGHRS, YFSETQ. This CDR3 is 15 amino acids long. The origin of this receptor is a woman younger than 35 in good health. Source material: blood. The genes are TRBV5-1 and TRBJ1-1; D not certain. The CDR3 DNA follows: TGCGCCAGCAGCTTAATGTCTTATAGGGACACTGAAGCTTTCTTT. This codes for CASSLMSYRDTEAFF.